This passage covers 10 T cell receptor beta chains from one sample sequenced in a study of metastatic and nonmetastatic thyroid tumors. All patients were untreated before thyroid surgery. TCRdb ran MiXCR on the PCR reads. Of around 8,200 clones listed, less than 35% were seen once; the top ten hold less than 45%. The sample taken for sequencing was tumor tissue. These receptors all stem from a male donor with papillary thyroid cancer or a benign thyroid nodule (not recorded which). Some clones in this sample may be carry-over from other donors' samples.

The chain recombines TRBV5-1 with TRBJ1-6; TRBD1 matches 10 bases. This CDR3 has 15 amino acids. V shed 0 bases, J shed 8 bases, and the junction held 2 bases outside the gene matches. From germline, CDR1 is SGHRS and CDR2 YFSETQ. CDR3 in amino acids: CASSLGDRGHSPLHF. The CDR3, as DNA: TGCGCCAGCAGCTTGGGGGACAGGGGCCATTCACCCCTCCACTTT.

The chain carries TRBV27 and TRBJ1-4; D is unresolved. V was shortened by 5 bases and J by 4 bases, with 8 bases between the two germline ends. Germline V gene sequence: CDR1 MNHEY, CDR2 SMNVEV (reference sequence). The CDR3 contains 13 residues. Written as DNA, the CDR3 is TGTGCCAGCAGTCAAGAGGGTAATGAAAAACTGTTTTTT. Translation: CASSQEGNEKLFF.

The sample holds many counts of this clone. This chain connects TRBV30 to TRBJ2-5, with D hard to call. Germline V lookup: CDR1 GTSNPN, CDR2 SVGIG (reference sequence). V lost 1 base and J 5 bases, leaving 23 bases between the germline ends. The CDR3 loop spans 17 amino acids. CDR3 sequence reads: CAWSGARLTTSRETQYF. The CDR3 DNA is TGTGCCTGGAGTGGGGCCCGCCTGACCACCAGTCGGGAGACCCAGTACTTC.

About this clone itself: This CDR3 is also generated by other DNA sequences in the sample. V gene TRBV20-1 combines with J gene TRBJ2-7; 8 bases are shared with TRBD1. Germline V gene sequence: CDR1 DFQATT, CDR2 SNEGSKA (reference sequence). Germline trimming cut 0 bases from V and 5 bases from J; bases unmatched to any gene: 12. The CDR3 contains 16 residues. The CDR3 reads CSARDLDTGGRHEQYF. The DNA for the CDR3 is TGCAGTGCTAGAGATCTAGACACAGGGGGTCGCCACGAGCAGTACTTC.

This clone turned up a few times. J is TRBJ2-1 and V is TRBV12-3 or TRBV12-4; D is undetermined. There are 16 residues in the CDR3. Trimming left V 5 bases short and J 4 bases short, with 18 bases between. This chain's CDR3 is CASSPPWAHEYNEQFF. CDR3 nucleotide sequence: TGTGCCAGCAGTCCCCCATGGGCGCACGAATACAATGAGCAGTTCTTC.

This clone is labeled as medium-sized. The chain combines TRBV19 with TRBJ1-5; weak D call: TRBD1 (6 bases). Trimming left V 9 bases short and J 6 bases short, with 15 bases between. The CDR3 has 13 amino acids. CDR1 is LNHDA and CDR2 is SQIVND in the germline V gene (reference sequence). DNA for the CDR3: TGTGCCAGCTCCCCAGGGGAACGTCAGCCCCAGCATTTT. Protein: CASSPGERQPQHF. The whole variable domain, filled in from reference TRBV19 and TRBJ1-5, reads DGGITQSPKYLFRKEGQNVTLSCEQNLNHDAMYWYRQDPGQGLRLIYYSQIVNDFQKGDIAEGYSVSREKKESFPLTVTSAQKNPTAFYLCASSPGERQPQHFGDGTRLSIL.

V usage is TRBV6-1 and J usage is TRBJ2-3; 7 nucleotides align to TRBD1. The CDR3 has 15 residues. The trim removed 6 bases at V and 3 bases at J, leaving 9 bases unmatched. Germline CDR1 and CDR2: MNHNS and SASEGT. The CDR3 loop reads CASSLDRDGTDTQYF. The CDR3 DNA reads TGTGCCAGCAGCCTCGACAGGGACGGGACAGATACGCAGTATTTT.

This clone is categorized as large. This chain uses TRBV6-1 with TRBJ1-2; TRBD1 is a possible D gene (6 bases). The germline CDR1 and CDR2 sequences are MNHNS and SASEGT. Trimming shortened V by 7 bases and J by 4 bases, and 25 bases separated the two germline ends. This CDR3 region has 17 residues. CDR3 in DNA: TGTGCCAGCAAGACCGATCCGGGACAATCGGGATCCTATGGCTACACCTTC. This gives the protein CASKTDPGQSGSYGYTF.

This chain connects TRBV2 to TRBJ2-3; D may be TRBD1 (6 bases). V was cut by 6 bases and J by 0 bases, with 16 bases left in between. The CDR3 is 16 amino acids. Germline assignment: CDR1 SNHLY and CDR2 FYNNEI. CDR3 residues: CASRKLTGPSTDTQYF. The CDR3 DNA sequence: TGTGCCAGCAGGAAATTGACAGGACCCAGCACAGATACGCAGTATTTT.

V is TRBV6-1 and J is TRBJ2-6, with 7 bases lining up with TRBD1. The CDR3 consists of 16 residues. Trimming removed 6 bases from V and 1 base from J; junction bases left unmatched: 6. The V gene's germline CDR1 is MNHNS and CDR2 SASEGT. CDR3 coding DNA: TGTGCCAGCAGACCCGGGACAGAGTCTGGGGCCAACGTCCTGACTTTC. Translated: CASRPGTESGANVLTF.